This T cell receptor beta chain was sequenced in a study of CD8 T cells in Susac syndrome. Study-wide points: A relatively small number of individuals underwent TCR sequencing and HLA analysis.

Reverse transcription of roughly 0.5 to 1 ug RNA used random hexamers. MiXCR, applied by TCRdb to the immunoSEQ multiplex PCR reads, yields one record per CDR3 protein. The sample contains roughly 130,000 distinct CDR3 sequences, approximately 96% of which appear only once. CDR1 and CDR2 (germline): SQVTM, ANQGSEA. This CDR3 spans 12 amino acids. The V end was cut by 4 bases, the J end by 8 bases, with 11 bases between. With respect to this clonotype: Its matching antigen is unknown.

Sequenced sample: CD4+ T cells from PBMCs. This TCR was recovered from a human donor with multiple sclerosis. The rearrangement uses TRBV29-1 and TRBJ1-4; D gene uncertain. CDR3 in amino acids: CSVVEGKEKLFF. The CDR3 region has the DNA TGCAGCGTTGTTGAAGGGAAAGAAAAACTGTTTTTT.